This TCR beta chain is drawn from a study of T cells in Graves' hyperthyroidism and ophthalmopathy. Germline CDR1 and CDR2: SGHDT and YYEEEE. V was pared by 0 bases and J by 1 base, with 12 bases between. This CDR3 contains 16 residues. RNA transcripts provided the source from which TCR beta CDR3 regions were amplified. TCR CDR3 underwent first-round RT-PCR with the HTBI primer set. TCRdb re-called the multiplex PCR reads through MiXCR, storing one row per CDR3 protein. The repertoire has some 250,000 distinct CDR3 sequences, approximately 14% of them found once; the top ten carry roughly 13%. Thyroid ultrasound and orbital computed tomography, with clinical symptoms and serum thyroxine and TRAb, informed diagnoses. This clonotype was counted only a few times.

This sequence originates from a woman aged 40 to 50 with Graves' hyperthyroidism that later progressed to Graves' ophthalmopathy. This chain connects TRBV5-6 to TRBJ2-3; the D gene is possibly TRBD2 (5 bases). Material for sequencing was blood. For the CDR3, the DNA is TGTGCCAGCAGCTTGGGGTATGTGGAGGGCACAGATACGCAGTATTTT. Protein sequence: CASSLGYVEGTDTQYF. Full variable domain (rest looked up from reference TRBV5-6 and TRBJ2-3): DAGVTQSPTHLIKTRGQQVTLRCSPKSGHDTVSWYQQALGQGPQFIFQYYEEEERQRGNFPDRFSGHQFPNYSSELNVNALLLGDSALYLCASSLGYVEGTDTQYFGPGTRLTVL.